This T cell receptor beta chain came from a study of post-analysis software for immune sequencing data. Regarding the study as a whole: F measure clustering grouped samples strongly by preparation batch. Relative to controls, patients with multiple sclerosis showed significantly lower normalized Chao1 diversity. Higher frequency in patients than in controls was seen for about 5 TRBV segments, with TRBV5-6, TRBV5-1 and TRBV20-1 among them.

Germline CDR1 is SNHLY and CDR2 is FYNNEI. J lost 6 bases, V lost 9 bases, and 6 bases had no gene match. The CDR3 consists of 13 residues. Libraries were made from TCR beta cDNA, and they carried unique molecular identifiers. TCRdb reprocessed the PCR reads with MiXCR, giving one entry per CDR3 protein. The sample holds hundreds of thousands of distinct CDR3 sequences, about 40% seen once. With respect to this clonotype: The antigen is undetermined.

The rearrangement uses TRBV2 and TRBJ2-1, with TRBD1 matching 9 bases. The clonotype was recovered from a girl aged 10-17 years with multiple sclerosis. Specimen: blood. CDR3 in amino acids: CASKGQGINEQFF. CDR3 sequence (DNA): TGTGCCAGTAAGGGACAGGGAATCAATGAGCAGTTCTTC. The full variable domain, with the rest looked up from reference TRBV2 and TRBJ2-1, is EPEVTQTPSHQVTQMGQEVILRCVPISNHLYFYWYRQILGQKVEFLVSFYNNEISEKSEIFDDQFSVERPDGSNFTLKIRSTKLEDSAMYFCASKGQGINEQFFGPGTRLTVL.